The clone carrying this T cell receptor beta chain was picked up many times. No antigen is known for it. The CDR3 totals 13 residues. V lost 1 base and J lost 3, with 7 bases in between. CDR1 is SEHNR and CDR2 is FQNEAQ in the germline V gene (reference sequence). These data come from a study of regulatory T cells in long-lasting Graves disease. For TCR beta, libraries came from iRepertoire HTBI primers and Arm-PCR of CDR3 regions. TCRdb redid the calling of the multiplex PCR reads with MiXCR, one entry per CDR3 protein. Of hundreds of thousands of distinct CDR3 sequences in the sample, about 15% were seen once. Specified time point: newly diagnosed GD, antithyroid drugs for less than 3 months. The authors made the TCR library using RNA they extracted from PBMCs. Study findings and constraints: Persistent cases favored TRBV28, TRBJ1-2 and TRBJ2-5. Persistent-disease Graves' patients showed less TCR diversity than new cases.

The same sample was also studied in work on T cells in Graves' hyperthyroidism and ophthalmopathy. From that report: The HTBI primer set served for first-round RT-PCR of the TCR CDR3. Ophthalmopathy was distinguished from stable hyperthyroidism by 13 V-J signatures.

Specimen: peripheral blood mononuclear cells (PBMCs), collected at new diagnosis, from a patient treated with antithyroid drugs. This sequence was found in a woman between 40 and 55 years old with Graves disease. The J gene is TRBJ2-7, the V gene TRBV7-9, with D unclear. CDR3 sequence (DNA): TGTGCCAGCAGCTTAGTTTCTGACTACGAGCAGTACTTC. Its translation: CASSLVSDYEQYF.